Below, 23 T cell receptor beta chains from the same sample are listed, as sequenced in a study of cytomegalovirus exposure and HLA in healthy donors (dated by TCRdb to between 2016 and 2019). The receptor library was made with the immunoSEQ multiplex PCR assay. The multiplex PCR relied on a mix of 60 forward primers for TCR Vbeta segments and 13 reverse primers for TCR Jbeta segments. TCRdb retrieved this table from immuneACCESS and kept in-frame rearrangements only. Not all clones are present; in checked studies, unresolved V genes account for under half, and no reason is known for the remainder. The sample table records some 76,000 clones; roughly 82% of these occur just once. The ten top clones hold 9% to 14% of the sample. Sample: PBMCs. Every receptor here comes from a male donor in good health and CMV-seropositive.

The chain employs TRBV11-3 and TRBJ2-5; 11 bases are a match to TRBD2. J gave up 8 bases and V 4 bases, and 9 bases lay outside the gene matches. The germline gives CDR1 SGHNT, CDR2 YENEEA. This CDR3 has 15 residues. CDR3 sequence (DNA): TGTGCCAGCAGCTCGGGGGCCCTAGCGGGAGGAACCCAGTACTTC. Translation: CASSSGALAGGTQYF.

This sequence joins TRBV10-2 and TRBJ2-3; the match to TRBD2 covers 9 bases. V trimming: 3 bases; J trimming: 2 bases; junction bases outside the gene matches: 6. Germline V gene lookup returns CDR1 WSHSY and CDR2 SAAADI. This CDR3 has 16 residues. CDR3 loop: CASSERAGGTTDTQYF. Here the CDR3 DNA reads TGCGCCAGCAGTGAAAGAGCGGGGGGCACCACAGATACGCAGTATTTT.

The V call is TRBV27, the J call TRBJ2-7; 11 bases map to TRBD2. CDR3 length: 17 residues. Germline V lookup: CDR1 MNHEY, CDR2 SMNVEV (reference sequence). The junction had 7 bases not matched to a gene; V was cut back by 3 bases and J by 0 bases. CDR3 region: CASSLTTGLAVSYEQYF. The DNA for the CDR3 is TGTGCCAGCAGTTTGACCACGGGACTAGCGGTCTCCTACGAGCAGTACTTC.

The chain's CDR3 is CASSIAGGPGNEQFF. The DNA of the CDR3 is TGTGCCAGCAGCATAGCGGGAGGGCCGGGGAATGAGCAGTTCTTC. The chain joins TRBV5-4 to TRBJ2-1, with 11 bases fitting TRBD2. Per germline, CDR1 SGHNT and CDR2 YYREEE (reference sequence). The CDR3 is made up of 15 amino acids. Unmatched junction bases numbered 7, after V lost 4 bases and J lost 7 bases.

The chain is built from TRBV14 and TRBJ2-1, with TRBD2 matching 14 bases. Germline values: CDR1 SGHDN, CDR2 FVKESK. The CDR3 length is 17 residues. V lost 5 bases, J lost 8 bases, and 11 bases stayed unmatched. CDR3 bases: TGTGCCAGCAGCTCCCGGACTAGCGGGAGGAGGATTCATGAGCAGTTCTTC. It specifies CASSSRTSGRRIHEQFF.

The gene calls are TRBV5-4 and TRBJ2-5, with a weak D call TRBD1 (5 bases). Per the germline V gene, CDR1 is SGHNT and CDR2 is YYREEE (reference sequence). There are 16 residues in the CDR3. The germline V and J ends were trimmed by 3 bases and 2 bases, with 17 bases remaining between them. The chain's CDR3 is CASSSYQRTQQETQYF. CDR3 DNA sequence: TGTGCCAGCAGCTCATACCAACGGACACAACAAGAGACCCAGTACTTC.

This chain uses TRBV19 with TRBJ2-2; D call uncertain. Germline V gene sequence: CDR1 LNHDA, CDR2 SQIVND (reference sequence). Trimming removed 6 bases at V and 4 bases at J, with 9 bases between. CDR3 length equals 13 residues. The CDR3 bases are TGTGCCAGTAGGATCCCGGGCACCGGGGAGCTGTTTTTT. This translates into CASRIPGTGELFF.

This chain uses TRBV5-1 with TRBJ1-1, with D possibly matching TRBD1 (5 bases). The CDR3 length is 15 residues. The germline gives CDR1 SGHRS, CDR2 YFSETQ. Trimming took 0 bases from V and 0 from J, leaving 9 bases between them. The CDR3 is CASSLDGAVNTEAFF. The CDR3 nucleotides read TGCGCCAGCAGCTTGGATGGGGCAGTGAACACTGAAGCTTTCTTT.

In this sample, this clone turned up a few times. This rearrangement joins TRBV19 to TRBJ2-7; 9 bases match TRBD1. The V segment lost 6 bases and the J segment 7 bases; nucleotides outside the gene matches: 13. CDR3 length: 15 amino acids. Germline-derived CDR1 and CDR2 are LNHDA and SQIVND (reference sequence). CDR3 DNA: TGTGCCAGTAGCCGGGGACAGGGCCCTCTCCTGGAGCAGTACTTC. Translation gives CASSRGQGPLLEQYF. The full variable domain, with the rest looked up from reference TRBV19 and TRBJ2-7, is DGGITQSPKYLFRKEGQNVTLSCEQNLNHDAMYWYRQDPGQGLRLIYYSQIVNDFQKGDIAEGYSVSREKKESFPLTVTSAQKNPTAFYLCASSRGQGPLLEQYFGPGTRLTVT.

Turning to this clone: The sample contains more than one DNA sequence encoding this CDR3. The rearrangement uses TRBV10-1 and TRBJ1-5; 8 nucleotides line up with TRBD1. CDR3 length: 18 amino acids. Germline V gives CDR1 WNHNN, CDR2 SYGVQD (reference sequence). V shed 6 bases and J 4 bases; nucleotides not matched to a gene: 17. The CDR3 sequence: CASRDGQGPRGTNQPQHF. The CDR3, as DNA: TGCGCCAGCAGGGATGGACAGGGACCGAGGGGGACAAATCAGCCCCAGCATTTT.

This clone was observed a few times. This chain connects TRBV9 to TRBJ2-3; TRBD2 matches 9 bases. This CDR3 has 15 amino acids. V shed 0 bases and J 6 bases; nucleotides not matched to a gene: 5. Germline V gene lookup returns CDR1 SGDLS and CDR2 YYNGEE. The CDR3 DNA follows: TGTGCCAGCAGCGTAGAGCATAGCGGGGGTGATACGCAGTATTTT. Residues: CASSVEHSGGDTQYF.

The rearrangement uses TRBV19 and TRBJ1-4, with a weak D call TRBD1 (5 bases). The V end lost 3 bases, the J end lost 6 bases, and 14 bases lay between the germline ends. CDR3 length: 15 amino acids. Germline CDR1 is LNHDA and CDR2 is SQIVND (reference sequence). CDR3 loop: CASSISDSVDEKLFF. Here the CDR3 DNA reads TGTGCCAGTAGTATTTCTGACAGCGTAGATGAAAAACTGTTTTTT.

The chain couples TRBV18 to TRBJ2-5; TRBD2 might be the D (6 bases). Trimming cost V 1 base and J 9 bases, with 18 bases left between them. The CDR3 is 15 amino acids. The germline V gene encodes CDR1 KGHSH and CDR2 LQKENI. CDR3 nucleotides: TGTGCCAGCTCACCACTTTGGAGGGTGGGAAAGGCCCAGTACTTC. The encoded protein is CASSPLWRVGKAQYF. The full variable domain, in which reference TRBV18 and TRBJ2-5 provide the parts outside the CDR3, is NAGVMQNPRHLVRRRGQEARLRCSPMKGHSHVYWYRQLPEEGLKFMVYLQKENIIDESGMPKERFSAEFPKEGPSILRIQQVVRGDSAAYFCASSPLWRVGKAQYFGPGTRLLVL.

There are a few counts of this clone. V and J are TRBV28 and TRBJ2-7, with D hard to call. The CDR3 totals 13 residues. Germline V lookup: CDR1 MDHEN, CDR2 SYDVKM. Trimming removed 4 bases from V and 3 bases from J, with 10 bases in between. The CDR3 loop is CASSSLPSYEQYF. The DNA of the CDR3 is TGTGCCAGCAGTTCCCTTCCCAGCTACGAGCAGTACTTC.

This clone has only a few counts. The chain carries TRBV30 and TRBJ2-1, with D perhaps TRBD1 (5 bases). The V end was cut by 4 bases, the J end by 4 bases, with 14 bases between. Germline V gene lookup returns CDR1 GTSNPN and CDR2 SVGIG (reference sequence). This CDR3 region has 14 residues. The CDR3: CAWIQGEAYNEQFF. The CDR3 nucleotides read TGTGCCTGGATTCAAGGGGAAGCTTACAATGAGCAGTTCTTC.

The chain employs TRBV28 and TRBJ1-4; 7 positions match TRBD1. The CDR3 is 17 amino acids. V was clipped by 4 bases and J by 2 bases; unmatched bases: 10. Germline CDR1 is MDHEN and CDR2 is SYDVKM. The CDR3 DNA is TGTGCCAGCAGTTCGGTGAGGGGGCGGTATACTAATGAAAAACTGTTTTTT. Protein product: CASSSVRGRYTNEKLFF.

The J gene is TRBJ2-5, the V gene TRBV5-6; no reliable D call. The end of the DNA aligns better with TRBJ2-7, so the J call may be wrong. This CDR3 is 12 amino acids long. CDR1 SGHDT and CDR2 YYEEEE come from the germline V gene. CDR3 DNA sequence: TGTGCCAGCAGCTTGGCGCTTACCGAGCAGTACTTC. This encodes CASSLALTEQYF.

The J gene is TRBJ2-7, the V gene TRBV7-7; D is perhaps TRBD2 (6 bases). CDR1 and CDR2 (germline): SSHAT, FNYEAQ (reference sequence). Trimming took off 1 base at V and 7 bases at J, with 11 bases between the two ends. The CDR3 consists of 13 residues. CDR3 amino acids: CASSLDGAGEQYF. CDR3 coding DNA: TGTGCCAGCAGCTTAGACGGGGCGGGGGAGCAGTACTTC.

On this clone: Other nucleotide sequences from this sample produce the same CDR3. The V gene is TRBV7-6, the J gene TRBJ2-1, with TRBD1 matching 7 bases. Germline assignment: CDR1 SGHVS and CDR2 FNYEAQ. After removal of 0 bases from V and 7 bases from J, the junction contained 6 bases not matched to a gene. The CDR3 has 15 amino acids. CDR3 sequence reads: CASSLARQGGNEQFF. The DNA of the CDR3 is TGTGCCAGCAGCTTAGCGAGACAGGGTGGGAATGAGCAGTTCTTC.

The J gene is TRBJ2-3, the V gene TRBV2, with TRBD1 as a possible D gene (5 bases). V shed 1 base and J shed 6 bases, with 8 bases lying between them. There are 13 residues in the CDR3. Per germline, CDR1 SNHLY and CDR2 FYNNEI. CDR3 nucleotides: TGTGCCAGCAGTGAAGGGGGCTTGGATACGCAGTATTTT. This sequence encodes CASSEGGLDTQYF. The full variable domain, in which reference TRBV2 and TRBJ2-3 provide the parts outside the CDR3, is EPEVTQTPSHQVTQMGQEVILRCVPISNHLYFYWYRQILGQKVEFLVSFYNNEISEKSEIFDDQFSVERPDGSNFTLKIRSTKLEDSAMYFCASSEGGLDTQYFGPGTRLTVL.

The V gene is TRBV2, the J gene TRBJ2-1; no reliable D call. V was cut by 2 bases and J by 7 bases, with 3 bases left in between. The germline V gene has CDR1 SNHLY and CDR2 FYNNEI. This CDR3 comprises 11 residues. The CDR3 nucleotides are TGTGCCAGCAGTGAACTTAATGAGCAGTTCTTC. Amino acids: CASSELNEQFF.

The chain joins TRBV28 to TRBJ2-7, with TRBD1 as a possible D gene (6 bases). This CDR3 has 14 amino acids. Germline V gives CDR1 MDHEN, CDR2 SYDVKM. V lost 2 bases and J 0 bases, leaving 8 bases between the germline ends. This chain's CDR3 is CASSLGQSSYEQYF. The CDR3 region has the DNA TGTGCCAGCAGTTTAGGACAGAGCTCCTACGAGCAGTACTTC.

This clone was detected only a few times. The chain combines TRBV6-1 with TRBJ2-2; the D is unclear. This CDR3 has 15 amino acids. The germline V and J ends were trimmed by 7 bases and 1 base, with 13 bases remaining between them. Germline CDR1 MNHNS, CDR2 SASEGT. Written as DNA, the CDR3 is TGTGCCAGCATCGGGTCGCGAGGGAACACCGGGGAGCTGTTTTTT. Translated, it gives CASIGSRGNTGELFF.